The next 9 T cell receptor beta chains were all read from a single sample in a study of regulatory T cells in long-lasting Graves disease. Libraries of TCR beta came from iRepertoire HTBI primers plus Arm-PCR of CDR3 regions. A single record per CDR3 protein comes from TCRdb applying MiXCR to the multiplex PCR reads. The sample yields 350,000 to 450,000 distinct CDR3 sequences, 21% seen once. Time point described: persistent/refractory GD, antithyroid drugs over 5 years with positive TRAb. PBMC-derived RNA was used for the TCR library. The material was peripheral blood mononuclear cells (PBMCs), obtained when the disease was refractory, from a patient treated with antithyroid drugs. These receptors were collected from a female donor with Graves disease.

This clonotype was seen only a few times. This chain uses TRBV5-1 with TRBJ2-5; 11 bases fit TRBD1. CDR3 length equals 16 residues. Germline loops: CDR1 SGHRS, CDR2 YFSETQ. The V segment lost 4 bases and the J segment 2 bases; nucleotides outside the gene matches: 7. CDR3 nucleotides: TGCGCCAGCAGCAGAGGACAGGGGGCCCCTCAAGAGACCCAGTACTTC. Amino acids: CASSRGQGAPQETQYF.

This clonotype came up many times. The chain is built from TRBV12-3 or TRBV12-4 and TRBJ1-2; TRBD1 is a possible D gene (6 bases). Trimming took off 4 bases at V and 1 base at J, with 13 bases between the two ends. This CDR3 is built from 15 residues. This CDR3 is CASSWGDTFNYGYTF. The CDR3 DNA sequence: TGTGCCAGCAGTTGGGGGGACACCTTTAACTATGGCTACACCTTC.

This clonotype was found many times. The V gene is TRBV29-1, the J gene TRBJ2-7, with a tentative D call TRBD1 (6 bases). CDR3 size: 14 residues. Germline assignment: CDR1 SQVTM and CDR2 ANQGSEA. CDR3 residues: CSASGDGFKYEQYF. CDR3 coding DNA: TGCAGTGCCTCAGGGGATGGCTTCAAATACGAGCAGTACTTC.

The V gene is TRBV20-1, the J gene TRBJ2-1; no firm D call. CDR3 length: 12 amino acids. Germline-derived CDR1 and CDR2 are DFQATT and SNEGSKA (reference sequence). Deletions cut 0 bases from V and 7 bases from J, with 7 bases between. In DNA, the CDR3 is TGCAGTGCTAGAGATACCGTGAATGAGCAGTTCTTC. Amino acid sequence: CSARDTVNEQFF.

The chain couples TRBV10-3 to TRBJ2-7; the match to TRBD1 covers 8 bases. Germline lookup yields CDR1 ENHRY and CDR2 SYGVKD. The junction had 7 bases not matched to a gene; V was cut back by 8 bases and J by 1 base. This CDR3 is 14 amino acids long. The CDR3 nucleotides read TGTGCCATCCGAAGACAGGGGTCTTCCTACGAGCAGTACTTC. This sequence encodes CAIRRQGSSYEQYF.

This clonotype was counted only a few times. The rearrangement links TRBV19 to TRBJ1-2, with D possibly TRBD1 on 6 matching bases. Germline V gene sequence: CDR1 LNHDA, CDR2 SQIVND (reference sequence). The V gene lost 4 bases and the J gene lost 1 base, with 13 bases spanning the gap. This CDR3 contains 15 residues. This chain's CDR3 is CASSTWDTINYGYTF. The CDR3 DNA follows: TGTGCCAGTAGTACCTGGGACACCATTAACTATGGCTACACCTTC. Looking up the rest from reference TRBV19 and TRBJ1-2 gives the full variable domain: DGGITQSPKYLFRKEGQNVTLSCEQNLNHDAMYWYRQDPGQGLRLIYYSQIVNDFQKGDIAEGYSVSREKKESFPLTVTSAQKNPTAFYLCASSTWDTINYGYTFGSGTRLTVV.

The V and J genes are TRBV20-1 and TRBJ1-4; tentatively, D is TRBD1 (5 bases). The germline V and J ends were trimmed by 5 bases and 8 bases, with 15 bases remaining between them. Germline CDR1 reads DFQATT; CDR2 reads SNEGSKA (reference sequence). The CDR3 length is 13 residues. The CDR3 nucleotides are TGCAGTGCTGAAGGGGCAGAAAGCGAAAAACTGTTTTTT. It is translated as CSAEGAESEKLFF.

This clonotype was counted only a few times. The V and J genes are TRBV27 and TRBJ2-6; no reliable D call. The CDR3 consists of 19 residues. Trimming removed 3 bases from V and 0 bases from J, with 18 bases in between. In germline, CDR1 is MNHEY, CDR2 SMNVEV (reference sequence). The CDR3 is CASSFGVMDGPSGANVLTF. In DNA form, the CDR3 reads TGTGCCAGCAGTTTTGGGGTCATGGACGGGCCCTCTGGGGCCAACGTCCTGACTTTC.

The genes are TRBV5-8 and TRBJ1-2; no definite D call. The CDR3 consists of 15 residues. Trimming shortened V by 0 bases and J by 6 bases, and 15 bases separated the two germline ends. Germline V CDR1 and CDR2: SGHTS, YDEGEE. CDR3 nucleotide sequence: TGTGCCAGCAGCTTGGAGGTATGGCCAGCTGATGGCTACACCTTC. It codes for CASSLEVWPADGYTF.